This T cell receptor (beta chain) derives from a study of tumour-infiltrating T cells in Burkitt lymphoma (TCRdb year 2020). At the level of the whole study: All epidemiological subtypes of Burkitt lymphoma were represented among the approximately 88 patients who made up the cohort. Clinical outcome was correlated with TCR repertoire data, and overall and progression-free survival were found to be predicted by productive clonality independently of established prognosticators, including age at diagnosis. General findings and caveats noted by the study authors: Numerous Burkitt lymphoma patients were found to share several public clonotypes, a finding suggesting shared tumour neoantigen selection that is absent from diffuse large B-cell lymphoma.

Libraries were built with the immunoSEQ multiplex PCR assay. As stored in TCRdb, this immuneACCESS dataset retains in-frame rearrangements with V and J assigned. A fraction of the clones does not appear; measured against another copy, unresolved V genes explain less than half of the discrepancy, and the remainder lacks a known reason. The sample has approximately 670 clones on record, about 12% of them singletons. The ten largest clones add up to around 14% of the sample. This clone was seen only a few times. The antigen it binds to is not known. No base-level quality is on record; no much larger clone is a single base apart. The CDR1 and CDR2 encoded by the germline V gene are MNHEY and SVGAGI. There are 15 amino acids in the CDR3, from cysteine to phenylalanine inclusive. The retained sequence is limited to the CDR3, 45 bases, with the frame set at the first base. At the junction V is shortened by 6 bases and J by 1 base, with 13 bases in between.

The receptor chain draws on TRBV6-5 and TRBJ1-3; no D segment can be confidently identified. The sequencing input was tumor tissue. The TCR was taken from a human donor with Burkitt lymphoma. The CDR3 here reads CASSPGVLSGNTIYF. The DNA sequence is TGTGCCAGCAGCCCGGGAGTCTTGTCTGGAAACACCATATATTTT.